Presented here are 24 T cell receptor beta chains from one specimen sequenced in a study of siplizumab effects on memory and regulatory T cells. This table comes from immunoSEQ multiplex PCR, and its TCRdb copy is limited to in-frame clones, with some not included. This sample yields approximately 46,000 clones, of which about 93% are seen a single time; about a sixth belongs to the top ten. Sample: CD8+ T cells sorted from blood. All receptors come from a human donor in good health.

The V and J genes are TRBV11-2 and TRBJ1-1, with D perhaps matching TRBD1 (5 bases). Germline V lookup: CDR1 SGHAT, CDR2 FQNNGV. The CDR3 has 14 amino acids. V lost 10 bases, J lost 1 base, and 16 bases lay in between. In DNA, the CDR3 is TGTGCCATCTCACCGGGACTCTCGAACACTGAAGCTTTCTTT. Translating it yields CAISPGLSNTEAFF.

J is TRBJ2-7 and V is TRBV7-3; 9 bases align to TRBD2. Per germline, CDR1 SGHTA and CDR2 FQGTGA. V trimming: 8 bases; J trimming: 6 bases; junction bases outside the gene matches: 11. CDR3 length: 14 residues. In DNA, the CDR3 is TGTGCCAGCTTCCCCGGGGCGGGAGGGTCCGAGCAGTACTTC. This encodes CASFPGAGGSEQYF.

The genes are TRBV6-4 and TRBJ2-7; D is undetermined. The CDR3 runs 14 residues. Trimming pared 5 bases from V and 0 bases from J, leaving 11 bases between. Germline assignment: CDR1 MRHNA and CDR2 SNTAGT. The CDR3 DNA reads TGTGCCAGCAGTCCCCTGGAAAGCTCCTACGAGCAGTACTTC. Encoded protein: CASSPLESSYEQYF.

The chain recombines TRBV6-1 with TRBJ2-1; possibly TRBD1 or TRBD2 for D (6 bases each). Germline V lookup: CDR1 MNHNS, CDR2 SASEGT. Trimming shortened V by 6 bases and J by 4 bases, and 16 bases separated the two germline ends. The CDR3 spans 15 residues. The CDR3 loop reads CASSKRGAPYNEQFF. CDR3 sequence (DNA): TGTGCCAGCAGCAAAAGGGGGGCGCCGTACAATGAGCAGTTCTTC.

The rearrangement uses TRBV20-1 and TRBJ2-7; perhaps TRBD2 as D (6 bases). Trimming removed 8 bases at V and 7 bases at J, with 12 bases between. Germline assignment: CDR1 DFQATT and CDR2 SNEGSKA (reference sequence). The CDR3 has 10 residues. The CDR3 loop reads CSTGEGEQYF. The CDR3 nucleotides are TGCAGTACGGGGGAAGGGGAGCAGTACTTC.

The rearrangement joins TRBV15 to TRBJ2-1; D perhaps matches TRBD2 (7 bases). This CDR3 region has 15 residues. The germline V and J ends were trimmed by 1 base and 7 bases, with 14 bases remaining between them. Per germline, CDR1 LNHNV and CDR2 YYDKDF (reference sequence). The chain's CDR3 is CATSRGRGEGNEQFF. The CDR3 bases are TGTGCCACCAGCAGAGGAAGGGGGGAGGGTAATGAGCAGTTCTTC.

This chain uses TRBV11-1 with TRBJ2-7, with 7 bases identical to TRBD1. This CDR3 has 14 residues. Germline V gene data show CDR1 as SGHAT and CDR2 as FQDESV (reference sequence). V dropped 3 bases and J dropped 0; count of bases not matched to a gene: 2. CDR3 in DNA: TGTGCCAGCAGCTTCCGACAGGGCTCCTACGAGCAGTACTTC. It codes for CASSFRQGSYEQYF.

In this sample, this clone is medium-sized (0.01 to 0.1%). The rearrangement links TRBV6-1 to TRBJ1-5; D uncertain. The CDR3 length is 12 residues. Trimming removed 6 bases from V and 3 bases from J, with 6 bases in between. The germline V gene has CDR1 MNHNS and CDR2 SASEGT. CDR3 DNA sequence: TGTGCCAGCAGGGATATCAATCAGCCCCAGCATTTT. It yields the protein CASRDINQPQHF.

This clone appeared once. The CDR3 loop is CASSPGTSGFYEQYF. CDR3 bases: TGTGCCAGCAGCCCCGGGACTAGCGGATTCTACGAGCAGTACTTC. The chain uses TRBV11-2 and TRBJ2-7, with TRBD2 matching over 11 bases. The V gene end was trimmed by 5 bases and the J gene end by 3 bases; junction bases not matched to a gene: 6. In germline, CDR1 is SGHAT, CDR2 FQNNGV. This CDR3 has 15 amino acids.

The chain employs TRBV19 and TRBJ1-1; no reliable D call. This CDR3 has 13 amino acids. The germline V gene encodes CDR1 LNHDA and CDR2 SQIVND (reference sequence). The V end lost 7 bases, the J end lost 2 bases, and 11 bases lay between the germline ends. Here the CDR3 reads CASTYRTNTEAFF. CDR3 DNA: TGTGCCAGTACCTACAGAACCAACACTGAAGCTTTCTTT.

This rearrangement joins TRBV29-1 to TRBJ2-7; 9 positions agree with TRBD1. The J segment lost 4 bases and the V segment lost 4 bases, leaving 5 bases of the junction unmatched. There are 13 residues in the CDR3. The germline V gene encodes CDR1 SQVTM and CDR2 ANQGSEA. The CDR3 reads CSVAGDRVYEQYF. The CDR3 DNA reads TGCAGCGTTGCTGGGGACAGGGTGTACGAGCAGTACTTC.

The CDR3 DNA is TGTGCCAGCAGTTTATTGGGGGAGAAATCATCCGGGGAGCTGTTTTTT. This codes for CASSLLGEKSSGELFF. The V call is TRBV28, the J call TRBJ2-2; the D call may be TRBD1 or TRBD2 (5 bases each). The V end was cut by 1 base, the J end by 6 bases, with 15 bases between. Per germline, CDR1 MDHEN and CDR2 SYDVKM. The CDR3 is made up of 16 amino acids.

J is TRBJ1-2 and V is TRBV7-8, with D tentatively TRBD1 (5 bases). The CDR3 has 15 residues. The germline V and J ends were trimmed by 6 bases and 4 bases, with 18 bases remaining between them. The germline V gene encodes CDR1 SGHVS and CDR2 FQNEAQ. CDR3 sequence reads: CASSHEIGHLYGYTF. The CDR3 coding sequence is TGTGCCAGCAGTCATGAAATTGGACACCTCTATGGCTACACCTTC.

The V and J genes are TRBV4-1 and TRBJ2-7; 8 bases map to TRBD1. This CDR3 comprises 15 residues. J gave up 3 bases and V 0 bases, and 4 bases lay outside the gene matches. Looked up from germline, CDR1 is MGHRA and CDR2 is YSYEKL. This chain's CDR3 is CASSQDGQGLYEQYF. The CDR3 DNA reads TGCGCCAGCAGCCAAGATGGACAGGGACTCTACGAGCAGTACTTC.

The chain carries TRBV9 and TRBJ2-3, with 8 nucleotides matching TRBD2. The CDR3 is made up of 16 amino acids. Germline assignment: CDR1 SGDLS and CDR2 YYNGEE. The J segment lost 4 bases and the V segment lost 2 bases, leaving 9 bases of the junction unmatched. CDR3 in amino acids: CASSVFSAGAADTQYF. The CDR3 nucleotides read TGTGCCAGCAGCGTTTTTTCAGCGGGAGCTGCAGATACGCAGTATTTT. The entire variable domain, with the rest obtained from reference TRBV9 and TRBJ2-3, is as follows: DSGVTQTPKHLITATGQRVTLRCSPRSGDLSVYWYQQSLDQGLQFLIQYYNGEERAKGNILERFSAQQFPDLHSELNLSSLELGDSALYFCASSVFSAGAADTQYFGPGTRLTVL.

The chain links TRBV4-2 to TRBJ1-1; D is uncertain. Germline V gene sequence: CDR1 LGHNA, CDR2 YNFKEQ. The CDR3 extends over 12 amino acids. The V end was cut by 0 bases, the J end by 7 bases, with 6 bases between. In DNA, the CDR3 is TGTGCCAGCAGCCAAGACGGTGGTGAAGCTTTCTTT. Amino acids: CASSQDGGEAFF.

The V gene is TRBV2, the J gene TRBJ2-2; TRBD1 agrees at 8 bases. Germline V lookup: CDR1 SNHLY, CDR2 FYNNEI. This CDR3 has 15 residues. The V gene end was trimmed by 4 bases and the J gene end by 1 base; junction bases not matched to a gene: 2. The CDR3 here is CASSGTGRNTGELFF. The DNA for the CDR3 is TGTGCCAGCAGTGGGACAGGGCGGAACACCGGGGAGCTGTTTTTT. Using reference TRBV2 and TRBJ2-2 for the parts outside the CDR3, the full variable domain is EPEVTQTPSHQVTQMGQEVILRCVPISNHLYFYWYRQILGQKVEFLVSFYNNEISEKSEIFDDQFSVERPDGSNFTLKIRSTKLEDSAMYFCASSGTGRNTGELFFGEGSRLTVL.

This chain's CDR3 is CASSLPMGGQETQYF. The DNA of the CDR3 is TGCGCCAGCAGCCTTCCGATGGGGGGCCAAGAGACCCAGTACTTC. This chain links TRBV4-1 with TRBJ2-5, with TRBD2 as a possible D gene (6 bases). CDR1 is MGHRA, CDR2 YSYEKL, per germline. The CDR3 has 15 amino acids. Trimming pared 4 bases from V and 1 base from J, leaving 13 bases between.

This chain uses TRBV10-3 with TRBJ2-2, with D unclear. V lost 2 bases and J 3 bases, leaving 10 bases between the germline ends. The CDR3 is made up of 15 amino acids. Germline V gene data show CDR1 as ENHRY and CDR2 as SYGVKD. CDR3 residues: CAISEGLGHTGELFF. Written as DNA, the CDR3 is TGTGCCATCAGTGAGGGCCTCGGTCACACCGGGGAGCTGTTTTTT.

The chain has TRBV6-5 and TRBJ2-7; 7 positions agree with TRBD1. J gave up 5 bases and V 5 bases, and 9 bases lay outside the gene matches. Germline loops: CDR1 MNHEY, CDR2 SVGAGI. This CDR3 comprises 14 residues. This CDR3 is CASSPQGFAHEQYF. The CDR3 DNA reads TGTGCCAGCAGTCCACAGGGGTTCGCGCACGAGCAGTACTTC.

The CDR3 loop is CASSYRDYTDTQYF. Written as DNA, the CDR3 is TGTGCCAGCAGCTACCGGGACTACACAGATACGCAGTATTTT. J is TRBJ2-3 and V is TRBV9, with 7 bases matching TRBD2. Unmatched junction bases numbered 4, after V lost 4 bases and J lost 2 bases. From germline, CDR1 is SGDLS and CDR2 YYNGEE. This CDR3 region has 14 residues.

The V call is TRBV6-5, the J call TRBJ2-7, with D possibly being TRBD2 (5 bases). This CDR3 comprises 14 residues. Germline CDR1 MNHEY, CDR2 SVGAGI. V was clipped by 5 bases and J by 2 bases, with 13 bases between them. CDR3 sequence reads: CASSPGSGTYEQYF. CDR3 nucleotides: TGTGCCAGCAGTCCGGGGTCGGGGACCTACGAGCAGTACTTC.

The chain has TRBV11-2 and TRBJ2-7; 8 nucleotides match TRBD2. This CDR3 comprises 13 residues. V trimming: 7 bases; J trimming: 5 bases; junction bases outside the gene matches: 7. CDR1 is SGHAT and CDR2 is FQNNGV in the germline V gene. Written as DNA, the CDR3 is TGTGCCAGCACCATCGGGGGGGATCACGAGCAGTACTTC. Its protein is CASTIGGDHEQYF.

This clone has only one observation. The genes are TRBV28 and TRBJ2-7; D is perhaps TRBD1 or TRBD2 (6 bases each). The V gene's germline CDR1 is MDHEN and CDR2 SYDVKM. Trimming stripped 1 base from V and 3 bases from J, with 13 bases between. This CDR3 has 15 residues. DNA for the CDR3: TGTGCCAGCAGTTTATTCTGGGGGGCTGGCTACGAGCAGTACTTC. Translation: CASSLFWGAGYEQYF.